Below, one TCR beta chain is given with its context. What it binds is not known. The data derive from a study of shared clonotypes between healthy human individuals. Study-wide background: The plates for each donor numbered three CD4 naive, three CD4 memory, two CD8 naive and one CD8 memory.

Naive CD8 cells comprised CD45RO-negative, CCR7-positively selected cells, excluding terminally differentiated effector memory CD45RA+ cells. Study findings and constraints: Naive subsets, compared against memory subsets, generally had larger estimated richness values.

The table came from immunoSEQ multiplex PCR; TCRdb's copy has only in-frame clones and leaves some out. The sample comprises about 2 million clones, 85% to 95% of which are singletons, and roughly 1.2% rests with the top ten. The ends lost 4 bases at V and 4 bases at J; junction bases unmatched: 6. The germline gives CDR1 SGHDT, CDR2 YYEEEE. The CDR3 consists of 14 residues. Source material: naive CD8+ T cells sorted from blood. This clonotype was sampled from a young man in good health. V and J are TRBV5-6 and TRBJ1-1; TRBD1 aligns across 8 bases. The CDR3 DNA follows: TGTGCCAGCAGCATCGGACAGGGCGTCACTGAAGCTTTCTTT. Translation: CASSIGQGVTEAFF. Full variable domain (missing parts from reference TRBV5-6 and TRBJ1-1): DAGVTQSPTHLIKTRGQQVTLRCSPKSGHDTVSWYQQALGQGPQFIFQYYEEEERQRGNFPDRFSGHQFPNYSSELNVNALLLGDSALYLCASSIGQGVTEAFFGQGTRLTVV.